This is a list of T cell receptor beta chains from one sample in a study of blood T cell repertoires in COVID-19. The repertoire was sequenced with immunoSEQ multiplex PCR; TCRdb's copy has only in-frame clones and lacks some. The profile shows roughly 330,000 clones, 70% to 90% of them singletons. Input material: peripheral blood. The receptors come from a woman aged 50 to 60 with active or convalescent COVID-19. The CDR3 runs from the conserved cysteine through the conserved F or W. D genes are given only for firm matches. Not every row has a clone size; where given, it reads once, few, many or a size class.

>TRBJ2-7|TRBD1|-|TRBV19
TGTGCCAGTAGCAGGGACAGACAGGCGTCAACCCGGCCCTACGAGCAGTACTTC
CASSRDRQASTRPYEQYF
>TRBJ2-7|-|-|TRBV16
TGTGCCAGCAGCCAATCCCCCAGGGTTGGGGAGCAGTACTTC
CASSQSPRVGEQYF
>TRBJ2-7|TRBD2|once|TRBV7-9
TGTGCCAGCAGCATTGTGGGGACTAGCGATTACGAGCAGTACTTC
CASSIVGTSDYEQYF
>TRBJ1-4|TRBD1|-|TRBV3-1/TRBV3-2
TGTGCCAGCAGCCAAACCCCAGGGGGTGTGGGGGTAAAACTGTTTTTT
CASSQTPGGVGVKLFF
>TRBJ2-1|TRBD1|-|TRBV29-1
TGCAGCGTCCCACAGGGGAGCTCCTACAATGAGCAGTTCTTC
CSVPQGSSYNEQFF
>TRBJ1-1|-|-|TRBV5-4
TGTGCCAGCAGCGCCTTTGGCAAGAACACTGAAGCTTTCTTT
CASSAFGKNTEAFF
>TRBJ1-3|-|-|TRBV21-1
TGTGCCAGCATCCAACAGGATTCTGGAAACACCATATATTTT
CASIQQDSGNTIYF
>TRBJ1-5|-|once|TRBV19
TGTGCCAGCTCCGGGATCTATAGCAATCAGCCCCAGCATTTT
CASSGIYSNQPQHF
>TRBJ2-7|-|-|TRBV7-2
TGTGCCACTGCGGACAGCTCCTACGAGCAGTACTTC
CATADSSYEQYF
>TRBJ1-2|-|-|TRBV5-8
TGTGCCAGCAGCTTGAATCAGGGTGGTGGCTACACCTTC
CASSLNQGGGYTF
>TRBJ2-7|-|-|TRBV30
TGTGCCTGGAGCCCGGACAGCACCTACGAGCAGTACTTC
CAWSPDSTYEQYF
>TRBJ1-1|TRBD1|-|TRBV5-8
TGTGCCAGCAGCTTGACAGGGGGCGAGTGGGCTGAAGCTTTCTTT
CASSLTGGEWAEAFF
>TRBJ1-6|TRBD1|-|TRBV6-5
TGTGCCAGCAGTTACCCCAGGGACAGGGCGACTCGGCCCCTCCACTTT
CASSYPRDRATRPLHF
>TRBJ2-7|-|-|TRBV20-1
TGCAGTGCTAGTGTGGGGGCTAGCTCCTACGAGCAGTACTTC
CSASVGASSYEQYF
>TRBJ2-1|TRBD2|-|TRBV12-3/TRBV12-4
TGTGCCAGCAGTTTAGGAACTAGCGGGAGGGCAGTCTTC
CASSLGTSGRAVF
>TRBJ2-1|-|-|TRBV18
TGTGCCAGCTCACCACCTAGTCTAGCGACTGAGCAGTTCTTC
CASSPPSLATEQFF